This T cell receptor beta chain emerged from a study of cytotoxic CD8 clonotypes in ibrutinib-treated CLL. Whole-study context: The patients, roughly twelve relapsed/refractory and approximately 16 treatment-naive, included approximately 18 who were IGHV unmutated. The study recorded mean values of around 250,000 productive templates and approximately 100,000 productive rearrangements per sample.

Study-wide results and limits: Public clonotypes proved infrequent, and on treatment they shrank or remained steady.

Measured with immunoSEQ multiplex PCR; TCRdb has only the in-frame clones, and not every one. The repertoire has 20,000 to 25,000 clones, roughly 71% of them found once; the top ten carry around 42%. Trimming shortened V by 6 bases and J by 11 bases, and 11 bases separated the two germline ends. The germline gives CDR1 SNHLY, CDR2 FYNNEI. The length of the CDR3 is 11 residues. Note on this clone: The antigen is not known.

V usage is TRBV2 and J usage is TRBJ1-5, with D possibly being TRBD1 (5 bases). The specimen comprised PBMCs, sampled after 12 months of ibrutinib treatment. The TCR sequence derives from a human donor with chronic lymphocytic leukemia. The CDR3 DNA reads as TGTGCCAGCAGACTACGGGGGGCCCAGCATTTT. Amino acid sequence: CASRLRGAQHF.